The TCR beta chain described here comes from a study of T cell responses to AZD1222 COVID-19 vaccine. General observations from the study: Reports indicate that nearly half of spike-specific TCRs are directed at unmutated variant regions.

This CDR3 comprises 15 residues. Germline CDR1 and CDR2: KGHDR and SFDVKD. The V end was cut by 4 bases, the J end by 7 bases, with 18 bases between. On this clone itself: The antigen is not known.

Generated by immunoSEQ multiplex PCR, the TCRdb table keeps only in-frame clones and is missing some. The table lists approximately 120,000 clones, around 92% of them singletons. This TCR was recovered from an adult in good health. The material was peripheral blood, obtained on day 0 of AZD1222 vaccination. The V and J genes are TRBV24-1 and TRBJ2-5, with no clear D. CDR3 region: CATSEPDGPGGTQYF. CDR3 DNA: TGTGCCACCAGTGAACCCGACGGACCCGGCGGGACCCAGTACTTC.